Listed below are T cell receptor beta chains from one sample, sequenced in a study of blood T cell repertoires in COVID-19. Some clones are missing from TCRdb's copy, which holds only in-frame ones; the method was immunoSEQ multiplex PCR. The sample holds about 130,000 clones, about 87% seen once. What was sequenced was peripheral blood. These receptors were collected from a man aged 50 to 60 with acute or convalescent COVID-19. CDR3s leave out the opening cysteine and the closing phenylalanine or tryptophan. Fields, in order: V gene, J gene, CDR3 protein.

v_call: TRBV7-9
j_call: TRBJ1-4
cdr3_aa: ASSLAQAEKLF

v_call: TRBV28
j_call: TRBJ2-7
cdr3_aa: ASSRSAYEQY

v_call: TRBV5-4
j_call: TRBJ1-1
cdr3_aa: ASSIDRHTEAF

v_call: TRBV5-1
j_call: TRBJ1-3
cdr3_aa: ASSLMSGSGNTIY

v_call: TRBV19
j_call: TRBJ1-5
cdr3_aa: ASSRGASSNQPQH

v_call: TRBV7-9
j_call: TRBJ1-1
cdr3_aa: ASSRDRGSLEAF

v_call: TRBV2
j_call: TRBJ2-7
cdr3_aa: ASSSRTSGSIRNEQY

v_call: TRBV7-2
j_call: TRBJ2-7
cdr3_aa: ASSQSPRESYEQY

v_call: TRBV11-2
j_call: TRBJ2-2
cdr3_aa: ASSRGLLYTGELF

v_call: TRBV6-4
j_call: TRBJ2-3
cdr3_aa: ASSVGGEDTQY

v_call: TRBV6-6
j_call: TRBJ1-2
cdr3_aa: ASSYSTTYGYT

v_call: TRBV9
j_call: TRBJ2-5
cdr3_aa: ASSPDGEVLGQY

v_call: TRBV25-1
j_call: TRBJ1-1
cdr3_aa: ASIGTVNTEAF

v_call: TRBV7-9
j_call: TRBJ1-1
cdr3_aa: ASSFTGDTEAF

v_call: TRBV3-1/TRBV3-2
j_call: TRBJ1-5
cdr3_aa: ASSQDARGSQPQH

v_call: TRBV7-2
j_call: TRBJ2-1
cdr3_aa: ASSPGGSLNEQF

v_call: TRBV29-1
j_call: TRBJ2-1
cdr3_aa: SARDSFYNEQF

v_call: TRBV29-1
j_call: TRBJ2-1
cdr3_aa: SVEPGLAVNEQF

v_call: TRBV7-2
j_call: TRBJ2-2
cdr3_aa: ASSLAGQGHTGELF

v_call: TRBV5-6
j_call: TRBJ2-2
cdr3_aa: ASSLGDTNTGELF

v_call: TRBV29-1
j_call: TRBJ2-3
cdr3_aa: SVLMRLAGGRRVTDTQY

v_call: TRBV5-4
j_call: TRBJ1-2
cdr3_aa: ASSLGTGLKGYT

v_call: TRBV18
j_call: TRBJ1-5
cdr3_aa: ASSLGGMARQPQH

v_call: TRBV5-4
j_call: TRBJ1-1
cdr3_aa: ASSLDRDTEAF